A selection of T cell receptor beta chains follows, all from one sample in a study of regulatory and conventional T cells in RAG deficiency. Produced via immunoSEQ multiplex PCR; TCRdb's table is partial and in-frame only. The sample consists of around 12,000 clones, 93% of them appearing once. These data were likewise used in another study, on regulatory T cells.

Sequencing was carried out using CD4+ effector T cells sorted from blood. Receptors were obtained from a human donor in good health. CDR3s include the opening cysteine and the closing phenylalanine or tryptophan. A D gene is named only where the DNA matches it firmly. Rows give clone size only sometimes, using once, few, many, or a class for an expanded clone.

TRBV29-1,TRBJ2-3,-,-,CSGGAVGTDTQYF,TGCAGCGGGGGGGCCGTTGGCACAGATACGCAGTATTTT
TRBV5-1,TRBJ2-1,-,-,CASSLGHRDPKYEQFF,TGCGCCAGCAGCTTGGGGCACCGGGACCCCAAATATGAGCAGTTCTTC
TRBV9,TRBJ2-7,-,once,CASSVAAIPYEQYF,TGTGCCAGCAGCGTTGCGGCGATACCCTACGAGCAGTACTTC
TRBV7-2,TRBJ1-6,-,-,CASSLAKTVYNSPLHF,TGTGCCAGCAGCTTAGCCAAGACAGTCTATAATTCACCCCTCCACTTT
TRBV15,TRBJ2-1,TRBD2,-,CATSTRFTSGGHNNEQFF,TGTGCCACCAGCACTCGTTTTACTAGCGGGGGCCACAACAATGAGCAGTTCTTC
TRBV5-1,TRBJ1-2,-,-,CASSFFRGTGYGYTF,TGCGCCAGCAGCTTTTTCAGGGGCACGGGCTATGGCTACACCTTC
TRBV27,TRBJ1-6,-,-,CASKHTRGQTTLSSYNSPLHF,TGTGCCAGCAAGCATACCCGTGGGCAGACTACCCTGAGCTCCTATAATTCACCCCTCCACTTT
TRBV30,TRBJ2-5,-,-,CAWSEGQETQYF,TGTGCCTGGAGTGAGGGGCAAGAGACCCAGTACTTC
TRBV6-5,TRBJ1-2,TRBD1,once,CASTRTGANYGYTF,TGTGCCAGCACCAGGACAGGCGCTAACTATGGCTACACCTTC
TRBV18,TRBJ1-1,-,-,CASSPRRGDTEAFF,TGTGCCAGCTCACCACGACGGGGTGACACTGAAGCTTTCTTT
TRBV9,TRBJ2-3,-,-,CASSVVGGRADTQYF,TGTGCCAGCAGCGTAGTCGGGGGACGGGCAGATACGCAGTATTTT
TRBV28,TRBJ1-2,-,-,CASRIQGGYTF,TGTGCCAGCAGGATACAGGGTGGCTACACCTTC
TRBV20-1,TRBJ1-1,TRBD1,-,CSAGMTGAAF,TGCAGTGCTGGGATGACAGGGGCCGCCTTT
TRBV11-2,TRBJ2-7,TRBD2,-,CASSKTSGSSYEQYF,TGTGCCAGCAGCAAGACTAGCGGTTCATCCTACGAGCAGTACTTC
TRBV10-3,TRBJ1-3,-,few,CAISEFAGNRNTIYF,TGTGCCATCAGTGAGTTCGCTGGGAATAGAAACACCATATATTTT
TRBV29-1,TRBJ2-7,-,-,CSVGGTDHSYEQYF,TGCAGCGTTGGCGGGACAGACCACTCCTACGAGCAGTACTTC
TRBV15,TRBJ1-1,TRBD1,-,CATSHGTGGRTEAFF,TGTGCCACCAGCCATGGGACAGGGGGGCGCACTGAAGCTTTCTTT
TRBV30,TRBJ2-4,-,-,CAWSPSNIQYF,TGTGCCTGGAGTCCATCGAACATTCAGTACTTC
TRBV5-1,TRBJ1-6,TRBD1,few,CASSLGTGFSPLHF,TGCGCCAGCAGCTTGGGGACAGGGTTCTCACCCCTCCACTTT
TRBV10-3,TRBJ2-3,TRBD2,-,CAISESLSGRGDTQYF,TGTGCCATCAGTGAGTCCCTAAGCGGGAGGGGGGATACGCAGTATTTT
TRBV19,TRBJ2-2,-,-,CASSLETANTGELFF,TGTGCCAGTAGTTTAGAGACAGCGAACACCGGGGAGCTGTTTTTT
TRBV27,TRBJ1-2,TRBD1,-,CASSSLTLGQKNYGYTF,TGTGCCAGCAGTTCCCTCACTTTGGGACAGAAGAACTATGGCTACACCTTC
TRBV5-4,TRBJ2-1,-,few,CASSLKGSYNEQFF,TGTGCCAGCAGCTTGAAGGGCTCCTACAATGAGCAGTTCTTC
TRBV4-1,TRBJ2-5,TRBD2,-,CASSQRLAGTQETQYF,TGCGCCAGCAGCCAAAGACTAGCGGGAACCCAAGAGACCCAGTACTTC
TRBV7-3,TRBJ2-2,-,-,CASSLEAGELFF,TGTGCCAGCAGCCTAGAGGCCGGGGAGCTGTTTTTT
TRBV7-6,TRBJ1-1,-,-,CASSLSSQSMNTEAFF,TGTGCCAGCAGCTTATCGTCCCAGAGCATGAACACTGAAGCTTTCTTT
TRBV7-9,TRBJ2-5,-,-,CASSLGSAKETQYF,TGTGCCAGCAGCTTAGGTAGCGCAAAAGAGACCCAGTACTTC
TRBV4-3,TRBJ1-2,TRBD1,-,CASSRPTGGGYGYTF,TGCGCCAGCAGCCGGCCGACAGGGGGCGGCTATGGCTACACCTTC
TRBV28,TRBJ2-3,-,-,CASYRRRTDTQYF,TGTGCCAGCTATCGACGACGCACAGATACGCAGTATTTT
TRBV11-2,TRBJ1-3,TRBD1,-,CASSLDPGQGVNTIYF,TGTGCCAGCAGCTTAGACCCGGGACAGGGTGTAAACACCATATATTTT
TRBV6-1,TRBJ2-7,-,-,CASLSRQGVLEQYF,TGTGCCAGCCTTTCCCGGCAGGGAGTCCTCGAGCAGTACTTC
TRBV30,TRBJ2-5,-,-,CAWSGVAGFGETQYF,TGTGCCTGGAGTGGTGTGGCGGGGTTTGGGGAGACCCAGTACTTC
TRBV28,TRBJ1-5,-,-,CASSFRAGINQPQHF,TGTGCCAGCAGTTTTAGGGCCGGGATAAATCAGCCCCAGCATTTT
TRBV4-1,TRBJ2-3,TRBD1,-,CASSRDRGNTDTQYF,TGCGCCAGCAGCCGGGACAGGGGGAACACAGATACGCAGTATTTT
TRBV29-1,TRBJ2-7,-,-,CSVVEYYEQYF,TGCAGCGTTGTTGAGTACTACGAGCAGTACTTC
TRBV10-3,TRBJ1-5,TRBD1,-,CAISEGTGDQPQHF,TGTGCCATCAGTGAAGGGACAGGGGATCAGCCCCAGCATTTT
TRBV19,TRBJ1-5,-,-,CASSTPVQPQHF,TGTGCCAGTAGTACTCCTGTGCAACCCCAGCATTTT
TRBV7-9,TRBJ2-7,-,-,CASSLGSHPYEQYF,TGTGCCAGCAGCTTAGGCAGTCACCCCTACGAGCAGTACTTC
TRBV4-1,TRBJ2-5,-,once,CASSQGWSSTQETQYF,TGCGCCAGCAGCCAAGGCTGGAGCAGTACACAAGAGACCCAGTACTTC
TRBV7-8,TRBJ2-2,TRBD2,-,CASSILAGLNTGELFF,TGTGCCAGCAGCATACTAGCGGGACTTAACACCGGGGAGCTGTTTTTT
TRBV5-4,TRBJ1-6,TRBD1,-,CASSKGTGKNSPLHF,TGTGCCAGCAGCAAAGGGACAGGGAAAAATTCACCCCTCCACTTT
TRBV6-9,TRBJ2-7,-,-,CASSVGQIPYEQYF,TGTGCCAGCAGTGTAGGGCAGATCCCCTACGAGCAGTACTTC
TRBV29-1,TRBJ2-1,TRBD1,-,CSGDRGANSSYNEQFF,TGCAGCGGGGACAGGGGGGCCAATAGCTCCTACAATGAGCAGTTCTTC
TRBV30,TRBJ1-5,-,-,CAWSVQRSFSNPPQHF,TGTGCCTGGAGTGTACAGAGGAGTTTCTCCAACCCGCCCCAGCATTTT